This TCR beta chain emerged from a study of breast tumors, draining lymph nodes, adjacent tissues. Findings of the study overall: Compared with lymph nodes, tumors were less diverse; compared with nontumor tissue, more. Data fit most tumor T cells coming from lymph node, expanding in tumor.

This clonotype was counted many times. As yet, its antigen is unknown. Using its own MiXCR run on the multiplex PCR reads, TCRdb lists one record per CDR3 protein. The sample shows nearly 110,000 distinct CDR3 sequences, 30% of them seen only once. Axillary draining lymph nodes of breast cancer patients supplied the node samples. The ends were cut back, 1 base at V and 6 bases at J, with 15 bases in the middle. Germline CDR1 is LGHDT and CDR2 is YNNKEL (reference sequence). There are 15 residues in the CDR3. This chain connects TRBV3-1 to TRBJ1-2, with D perhaps matching TRBD1 (6 bases). Specimen: axillary lymph node tissue. The source of this sequence is a female donor with breast cancer. Some clones in this sample may be carry-over from other donors' samples. In nucleotides, the CDR3 is TGTGCCAGCAGCCAAGTCCGAGGGGGTTGGGATGGCTACACCTTC. It is translated as CASSQVRGGWDGYTF.